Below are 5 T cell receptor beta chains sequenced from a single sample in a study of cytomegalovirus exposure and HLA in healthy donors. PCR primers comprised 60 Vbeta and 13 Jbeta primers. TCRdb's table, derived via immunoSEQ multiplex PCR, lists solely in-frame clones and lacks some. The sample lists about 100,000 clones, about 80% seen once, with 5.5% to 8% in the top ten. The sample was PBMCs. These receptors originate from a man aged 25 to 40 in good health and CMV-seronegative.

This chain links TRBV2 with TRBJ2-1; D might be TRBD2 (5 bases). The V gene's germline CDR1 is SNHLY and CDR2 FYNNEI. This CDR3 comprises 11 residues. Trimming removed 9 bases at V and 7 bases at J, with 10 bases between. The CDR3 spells CARHRGNEQFF. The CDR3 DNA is TGTGCCAGACACCGGGGAAATGAGCAGTTCTTC.

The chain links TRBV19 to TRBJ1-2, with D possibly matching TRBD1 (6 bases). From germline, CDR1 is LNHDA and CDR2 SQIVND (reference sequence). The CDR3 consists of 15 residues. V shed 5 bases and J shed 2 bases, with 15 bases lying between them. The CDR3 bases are TGTGCCAGTAGTCCCTCAGGGGTAACAAACTATGGCTACACCTTC. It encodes CASSPSGVTNYGYTF.

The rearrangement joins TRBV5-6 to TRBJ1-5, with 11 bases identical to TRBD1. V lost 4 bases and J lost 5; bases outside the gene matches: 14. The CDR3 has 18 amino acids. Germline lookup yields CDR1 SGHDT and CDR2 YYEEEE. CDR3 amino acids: CASSRTGGLLGVHQPQHF. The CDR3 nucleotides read TGTGCCAGCAGCCGGACAGGGGGCCTTCTAGGGGTGCATCAGCCCCAGCATTTT.

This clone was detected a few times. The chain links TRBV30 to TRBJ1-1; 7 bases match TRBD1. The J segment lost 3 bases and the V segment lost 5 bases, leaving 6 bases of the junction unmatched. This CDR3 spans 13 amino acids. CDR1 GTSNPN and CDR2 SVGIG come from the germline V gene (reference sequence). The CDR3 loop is CAWLGQEHTEAFF. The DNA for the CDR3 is TGTGCCTGGTTAGGACAGGAACACACTGAAGCTTTCTTT. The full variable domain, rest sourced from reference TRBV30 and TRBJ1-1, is SQTIHQWPATLVQPVGSPLSLECTVEGTSNPNLYWYRQAAGRGLQLLFYSVGIGQISSEVPQNLSASRPQDRQFILSSKKLLLSDSGFYLCAWLGQEHTEAFFGQGTRLTVV.

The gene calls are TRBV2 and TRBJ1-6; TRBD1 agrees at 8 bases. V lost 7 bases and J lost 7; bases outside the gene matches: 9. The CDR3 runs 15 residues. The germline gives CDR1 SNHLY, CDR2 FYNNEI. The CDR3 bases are TGTGCCAGCAACCTCCAACAGGGGGGAAATTCACCCCTCCACTTT. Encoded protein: CASNLQQGGNSPLHF.